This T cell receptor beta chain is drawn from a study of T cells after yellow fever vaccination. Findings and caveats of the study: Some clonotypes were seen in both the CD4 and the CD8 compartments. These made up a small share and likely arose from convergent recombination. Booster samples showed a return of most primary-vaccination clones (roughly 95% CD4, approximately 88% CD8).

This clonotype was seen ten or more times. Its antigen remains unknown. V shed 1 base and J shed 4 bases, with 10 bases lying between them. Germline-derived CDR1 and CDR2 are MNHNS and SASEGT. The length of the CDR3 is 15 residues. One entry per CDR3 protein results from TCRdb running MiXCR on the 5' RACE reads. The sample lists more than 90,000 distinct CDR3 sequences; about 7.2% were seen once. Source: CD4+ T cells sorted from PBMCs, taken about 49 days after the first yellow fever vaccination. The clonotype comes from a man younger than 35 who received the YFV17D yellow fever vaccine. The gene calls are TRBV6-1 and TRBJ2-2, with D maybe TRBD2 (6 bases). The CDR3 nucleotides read TGTGCCAGCAGTGAAGAGTTGGGGGGCACCGGGGAGCTGTTTTTT. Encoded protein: CASSEELGGTGELFF.